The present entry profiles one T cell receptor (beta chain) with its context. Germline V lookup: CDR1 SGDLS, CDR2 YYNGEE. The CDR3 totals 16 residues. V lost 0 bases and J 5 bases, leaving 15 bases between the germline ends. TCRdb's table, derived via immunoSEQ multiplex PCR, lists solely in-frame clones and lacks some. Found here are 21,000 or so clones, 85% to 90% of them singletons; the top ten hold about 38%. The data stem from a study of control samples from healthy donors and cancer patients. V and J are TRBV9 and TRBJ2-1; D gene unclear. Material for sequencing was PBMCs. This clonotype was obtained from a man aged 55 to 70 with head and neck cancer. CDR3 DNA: TGTGCCAGCAGCGTAGTTCTTTACCCTGGGGACAATGAGCAGTTCTTC. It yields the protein CASSVVLYPGDNEQFF. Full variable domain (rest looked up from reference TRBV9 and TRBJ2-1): DSGVTQTPKHLITATGQRVTLRCSPRSGDLSVYWYQQSLDQGLQFLIQYYNGEERAKGNILERFSAQQFPDLHSELNLSSLELGDSALYFCASSVVLYPGDNEQFFGPGTRLTVL.